The clone carrying this T cell receptor beta chain was detected only once. The antigen is not known. CDR1 is SGHTA, CDR2 FQGNSA, per germline. V was clipped by 5 bases and J by 0 bases; unmatched bases: 8. The CDR3 contains 16 residues. Blood sampling was done at baseline, cycle 4 day 1, and cycle 7 day 1. This record belongs to a study of OX40 agonist ivuxolimab in advanced cancers. Turning to the study itself: Patients were treated with intravenous ivuxolimab, dosed at 0.01 to 10 mg/kg and infused every 2 weeks. Aged about 20 to 80 with a mean of approximately 60 years, they were approximately 80% male.

Libraries were prepared by immunoSEQ multiplex PCR; TCRdb keeps only in-frame clonotypes and omits some of them. The table shows fewer than 85,000 clones, with around 80% occurring only once. Study results and caveats: Low normalized T-cell clonal expansion also characterized some of the nonresponders.

The TCR was taken from an adult with an advanced solid tumor such as melanoma, head and neck, liver or kidney cancer. Sequencing was performed on CD4+ or CD8+ T cells sorted from blood, taken in a trial of the OX40 agonist ivuxolimab. This chain links TRBV7-2 with TRBJ2-5; TRBD2 agrees at 8 bases. CDR3 in amino acids: CASSTGERGYQETQYF. The CDR3 DNA reads TGTGCCAGCAGCACGGGGGAGCGGGGGTACCAAGAGACCCAGTACTTC.